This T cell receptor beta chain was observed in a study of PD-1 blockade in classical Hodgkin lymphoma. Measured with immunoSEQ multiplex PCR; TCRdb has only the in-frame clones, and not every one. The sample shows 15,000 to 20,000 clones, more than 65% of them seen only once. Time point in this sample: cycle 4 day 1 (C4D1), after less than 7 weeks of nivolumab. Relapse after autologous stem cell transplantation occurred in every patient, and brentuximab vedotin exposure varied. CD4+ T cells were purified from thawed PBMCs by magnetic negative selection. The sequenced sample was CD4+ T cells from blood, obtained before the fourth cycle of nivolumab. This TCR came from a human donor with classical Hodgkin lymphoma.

The CDR3 reads CASSLEGNYGYTF. The CDR3 DNA sequence: TGCGCCAGCAGCTTGGAGGGTAACTATGGCTACACCTTC. V usage is TRBV5-1 and J usage is TRBJ1-2, with D uncertain. The CDR3 is 13 amino acids. Trimming stripped 0 bases from V and 1 base from J, with 4 bases between. CDR1 and CDR2 from the germline V gene are SGHRS and YFSETQ.